This entry lists 17 T cell receptor beta chains sequenced from one sample in a study of blood T cell repertoires in COVID-19. Sequencing used immunoSEQ multiplex PCR; TCRdb keeps in-frame clones, though not all of them. This sample has about 110,000 clones, with around 89% found just once. Sequenced material: peripheral blood. Receptor source: a woman aged 45-65 years with acute or convalescent COVID-19.

V is TRBV24-1 and J is TRBJ2-3; TRBD1 agrees at 9 bases. The germline V gene encodes CDR1 KGHDR and CDR2 SFDVKD. The CDR3 is 16 amino acids. The V and J ends lost 7 bases and 5 bases, in that order; junction bases with no gene match: 12. CDR3 bases: TGTGCCACCAGCCGCCTAGGGACAGGGAGTAAAGATACGCAGTATTTT. This encodes CATSRLGTGSKDTQYF.

This clone was recorded only once. The rearrangement joins TRBV6-2 or TRBV6-3 to TRBJ1-4; D is unclear. This CDR3 has 17 residues. Germline CDR1 reads MNHEY; CDR2 reads SVGEGT. Trimming removed 4 bases at V and 0 bases at J, with 15 bases between. The CDR3 nucleotides are TGTGCCAGCAGTTTTTATTGGAAGGAGCCAACTAATGAAAAACTGTTTTTT. Translation: CASSFYWKEPTNEKLFF.

The chain links TRBV24-1 to TRBJ1-5; 7 bases line up with TRBD1. Germline V gene sequence: CDR1 KGHDR, CDR2 SFDVKD. The CDR3 sequence is 15 residues long. The J segment lost 4 bases and the V segment lost 3 bases, leaving 5 bases of the junction unmatched. The CDR3 region is CATSDNTGANQPQHF. The DNA for the CDR3 is TGTGCCACCAGTGATAACACAGGGGCGAATCAGCCCCAGCATTTT.

This chain uses TRBV7-9 with TRBJ1-4; no reliable D call. The V end was cut by 6 bases, the J end by 7 bases, with 12 bases between. This CDR3 contains 13 residues. Germline V CDR1 and CDR2: SEHNR, FQNEAQ (reference sequence). The CDR3 DNA reads as TGTGCCAGCAGGGGAGGAGCAGCTGAAAAACTGTTTTTT. Translation: CASRGGAAEKLFF.

This clone has just a few counts. The chain links TRBV2 to TRBJ1-6; 8 bases align to TRBD1. The CDR3 contains 20 residues. The V segment lost 3 bases and the J segment 0 bases; nucleotides outside the gene matches: 13. CDR1 SNHLY and CDR2 FYNNEI come from the germline V gene. CDR3 DNA sequence: TGTGCCAGCAGTGAGGGGCAGGGGGCCGGACTTAGCTCCTATAATTCACCCCTCCACTTT. This codes for CASSEGQGAGLSSYNSPLHF.

This chain joins TRBV3-1 (or the pseudogene TRBV3-2) and TRBJ2-1; 13 bases match TRBD2. Losses at the gene ends were 6 bases for V and 7 bases for J; bases not matched to a gene: 6. Germline assignment: CDR1 LGHDT and CDR2 YNNKEL (reference sequence). This CDR3 is built from 15 residues. The CDR3 region is CASRLAGGPDNEQFF. CDR3 nucleotides: TGTGCCAGCAGACTAGCGGGAGGGCCGGATAATGAGCAGTTCTTC.

V usage is TRBV4-1 and J usage is TRBJ2-3; the match to TRBD2 covers 12 bases. CDR1 is MGHRA and CDR2 is YSYEKL in the germline V gene. J was trimmed by 7 bases and V by 4 bases; bases with no gene match: 12. The CDR3 has 17 amino acids. In DNA, the CDR3 is TGCGCCAGCAGCCTAGGGTCCCTAGCGGGAGGGCCGAATACGCAGTATTTT. Amino acids: CASSLGSLAGGPNTQYF.

The chain joins TRBV4-2 to TRBJ1-4; D not resolved. V lost 0 bases, J lost 4 bases, and 9 bases lay in between. This CDR3 is 15 amino acids long. CDR1 LGHNA and CDR2 YNFKEQ come from the germline V gene. Here the CDR3 reads CASSQEGAINEKLFF. Here the CDR3 DNA reads TGTGCCAGCAGCCAAGAAGGAGCAATTAATGAAAAACTGTTTTTT.

The V gene is TRBV19, the J gene TRBJ2-4; D might be TRBD2 (5 bases). There are 16 residues in the CDR3. Between the trimmed V and J ends, which lost 3 bases and 0 bases, there was a span of 12 bases. The germline V gene encodes CDR1 LNHDA and CDR2 SQIVND (reference sequence). The CDR3 region is CASSITRVSAKNIQYF. In DNA, the CDR3 is TGTGCCAGTAGTATCACTAGGGTATCAGCCAAAAACATTCAGTACTTC.

This chain connects TRBV6-6 to TRBJ2-7; TRBD2 matches 8 bases. Germline trimming cut 6 bases from V and 4 bases from J; bases unmatched to any gene: 14. Per germline, CDR1 MNHNY and CDR2 SVGAGI (reference sequence). CDR3 size: 16 residues. Here the CDR3 reads CASRNAGGAGGYEQYF. The CDR3 bases are TGTGCCAGCAGAAACGCCGGGGGCGCGGGAGGATACGAGCAGTACTTC.

The rearrangement uses TRBV2 and TRBJ2-7; 9 bases are shared with TRBD2. V dropped 7 bases and J dropped 4; count of bases not matched to a gene: 20. Germline V CDR1 and CDR2: SNHLY, FYNNEI. This CDR3 is 18 amino acids long. CDR3: CASKLRETGLLAGYEQYF. Here the CDR3 DNA reads TGTGCCAGCAAATTGAGGGAAACCGGCCTACTAGCGGGTTACGAGCAGTACTTC.

The J gene is TRBJ1-2, the V gene TRBV19, with a tentative D call TRBD1 (6 bases). The V end lost 3 bases, the J end lost 3 bases, and 14 bases lay between the germline ends. Germline V gene lookup returns CDR1 LNHDA and CDR2 SQIVND (reference sequence). The CDR3 length is 15 residues. CDR3 sequence: CASSISPDSDYGYTF. The CDR3 DNA is TGTGCCAGTAGTATTTCACCGGACAGCGACTATGGCTACACCTTC.

The V gene is TRBV25-1, the J gene TRBJ1-1, with D possibly being TRBD1 (6 bases). Looked up from germline, CDR1 is MGHDK and CDR2 is SYGVNS. CDR3 length: 12 amino acids. V shed 6 bases and J shed 6 bases, with 11 bases lying between them. For the CDR3, the DNA is TGTGCCAGCAGGGGACAAGCCCCTGAAGCTTTCTTT. It yields the protein CASRGQAPEAFF.

V gene TRBV27 combines with J gene TRBJ1-5; D ambiguous. The CDR3 is 15 amino acids. Germline V CDR1 and CDR2: MNHEY, SMNVEV (reference sequence). V lost 8 bases and J lost 2, with 16 bases in between. The CDR3 DNA follows: TGTGCCAGCGGCCCCCGGGGAGATGGCAATCAGCCCCAGCATTTT. Its translation: CASGPRGDGNQPQHF.

This chain connects TRBV28 to TRBJ2-1; 8 bases match TRBD2. V was pared by 7 bases and J by 2 bases, with 7 bases of the junction left unmatched. The CDR3 sequence is 15 residues long. Germline V gene lookup returns CDR1 MDHEN and CDR2 SYDVKM. CDR3 region: CASTPFSGTYNEQFF. The CDR3, as DNA: TGTGCCAGCACCCCATTTAGCGGGACCTACAATGAGCAGTTCTTC.

This clone is a singleton in its sample. The chain couples TRBV20-1 to TRBJ1-2; no clear D gene. This CDR3 region has 11 residues. Per germline, CDR1 DFQATT and CDR2 SNEGSKA (reference sequence). Trimming took 7 bases from V and 0 from J, leaving 6 bases between them. CDR3 protein: CSVPSNYGYTF. The CDR3 DNA is TGCAGTGTCCCTTCTAACTATGGCTACACCTTC.

This clone showed up just a few times. This chain links TRBV5-1 with TRBJ2-1; D is perhaps TRBD2 (5 bases). The CDR3 length is 14 residues. V dropped 4 bases and J dropped 7 bases, with 15 bases sitting between them. Germline CDR1 SGHRS, CDR2 YFSETQ. CDR3 sequence reads: CASSPGRDWNEQFF. In DNA form, the CDR3 reads TGCGCCAGCAGCCCAGGACGGGATTGGAATGAGCAGTTCTTC.